The 22 T cell receptor beta chains below were found in one sample sequenced in a study of T cell responses to AZD1222 COVID-19 vaccine. Libraries were prepared by immunoSEQ multiplex PCR; TCRdb keeps only in-frame clonotypes and omits some of them. Among 140,000 or so clones, approximately 86% were seen once, and the ten largest hold about 3.5%. The sequenced sample was peripheral blood, obtained on day 0 of AZD1222 vaccination. The receptors originated from an adult in good health.

V and J are TRBV27 and TRBJ1-2; TRBD1 matches at 10 bases. V lost 3 bases, J lost 7 bases, and 5 bases stayed unmatched. The CDR3 length is 14 residues. The germline gives CDR1 MNHEY, CDR2 SMNVEV (reference sequence). CDR3 nucleotide sequence: TGTGCCAGCAGTTTTGCGGGACAGGGGTTTGGCTACACCTTC. It is translated as CASSFAGQGFGYTF.

Notes on this clone: This same CDR3 is encoded by further DNA sequences in the sample. The CDR3 nucleotides read TGTGCCAGCAGCCCCTTGGGTGAGCAGTTCTTC. It translates to CASSPLGEQFF. This sequence joins TRBV12-3 or TRBV12-4 and TRBJ2-1, with no clear D. There are 11 residues in the CDR3. V was pared by 6 bases and J by 9 bases, with 9 bases between.

The gene calls are TRBV20-1 and TRBJ1-4, with TRBD1 identical over 8 bases. Unmatched junction bases numbered 7, after V lost 3 bases and J lost 7 bases. This CDR3 region has 14 residues. Germline V gene sequence: CDR1 DFQATT, CDR2 SNEGSKA (reference sequence). CDR3 coding DNA: TGCAGTGCTAGTACAGGGGGAACAGGTGAAAAACTGTTTTTT. Amino acids: CSASTGGTGEKLFF.

This chain joins TRBV7-2 and TRBJ2-2; weak D call: TRBD2 (5 bases). Trimming shortened V by 4 bases and J by 6 bases, and 15 bases separated the two germline ends. The V gene's germline CDR1 is SGHTA and CDR2 FQGNSA. The CDR3 has 15 amino acids. CDR3 coding DNA: TGTGCCAGCAGCTATCTAGCTGTTGGGGCCGGGGAGCTGTTTTTT. As protein: CASSYLAVGAGELFF. The full variable domain, in which reference TRBV7-2 and TRBJ2-2 provide the parts outside the CDR3, is GAGVSQSPSNKVTEKGKDVELRCDPISGHTALYWYRQSLGQGLEFLIYFQGNSAPDKSGLPSDRFSAERTGGSVSTLTIQRTQQEDSAVYLCASSYLAVGAGELFFGEGSRLTVL.

The chain recombines TRBV27 with TRBJ1-1; the D gene is possibly TRBD1 (6 bases). Germline CDR1 reads MNHEY; CDR2 reads SMNVEV (reference sequence). V was trimmed by 3 bases and J by 4 bases, leaving 18 bases between them. The CDR3 is 16 amino acids. The DNA for the CDR3 is TGTGCCAGCAGTTTTATACGGGGGCAAGGTATCACTGAAGCTTTCTTT. Translated: CASSFIRGQGITEAFF.

The rearrangement uses TRBV27 and TRBJ2-7; 10 bases map to TRBD2. The CDR3 sequence is 16 residues long. Germline V CDR1 and CDR2: MNHEY, SMNVEV (reference sequence). V was pared by 5 bases and J by 0 bases, with 7 bases of the junction left unmatched. In nucleotides, the CDR3 is TGTGCCAGCAGTATTTCTTCTAGCGGGGGCTCCTACGAGCAGTACTTC. Amino acids: CASSISSSGGSYEQYF.

This chain links TRBV5-8 with TRBJ1-2; tentatively, D is TRBD1 (5 bases). The CDR3 spans 15 residues. Trimming shortened V by 3 bases and J by 4 bases, and 16 bases separated the two germline ends. Germline V gene lookup returns CDR1 SGHTS and CDR2 YDEGEE. The CDR3 region has the DNA TGTGCCAGCAGCTCCTCCGGGACTTCGCTCTATGGCTACACCTTC. Protein sequence: CASSSSGTSLYGYTF.

This clone was seen once. The genes are TRBV4-1 and TRBJ1-4, with D hard to call. Germline V CDR1 and CDR2: MGHRA, YSYEKL. This CDR3 comprises 16 residues. Trimming pared 5 bases from V and 5 bases from J, leaving 18 bases between. The CDR3 reads CASSFMREMMNEKLFF. The DNA of the CDR3 is TGCGCCAGCAGCTTCATGCGTGAGATGATGAATGAAAAACTGTTTTTT.

V is TRBV6-1 and J is TRBJ2-5; tentative D call: TRBD2 (5 bases). CDR1 is MNHNS and CDR2 is SASEGT in the germline V gene. Between the trimmed V and J ends, which lost 0 bases and 3 bases, there was a span of 8 bases. The CDR3 spans 14 residues. CDR3 in DNA: TGTGCCAGCAGTGAAGCGAGGGCCGAAGAGACCCAGTACTTC. This gives the protein CASSEARAEETQYF.

The V gene is TRBV7-3, the J gene TRBJ2-1, with unresolved D. V lost 5 bases and J lost 5, with 4 bases in between. The CDR3 extends over 11 amino acids. Per germline, CDR1 SGHTA and CDR2 FQGTGA. In DNA, the CDR3 is TGTGCCAGCAGCCTAAACAATGAGCAGTTCTTC. Protein product: CASSLNNEQFF.

The rearrangement links TRBV14 to TRBJ1-1; possible D gene TRBD1, 6 bases. CDR1 and CDR2 from the germline V gene are SGHDN and FVKESK. This CDR3 spans 17 amino acids. Trimming left V 0 bases short and J 3 bases short, with 17 bases between. CDR3 DNA sequence: TGTGCCAGCAGCCAAGATTTAACAGGGATCGATTACACTGAAGCTTTCTTT. It specifies CASSQDLTGIDYTEAFF.

V and J are TRBV5-1 and TRBJ1-4, with TRBD1 identical over 7 bases. The CDR3 contains 13 residues. Germline assignment: CDR1 SGHRS and CDR2 YFSETQ. The V gene end was trimmed by 4 bases and the J gene end by 6 bases; junction bases not matched to a gene: 3. The CDR3 bases are TGCGCCAGCAGCCTGGACAGGCATGAAAAACTGTTTTTT. Its protein product is CASSLDRHEKLFF.

The CDR3 reads CASSVRGSANYGYTF. CDR3 nucleotide sequence: TGTGCCAGCAGCGTACGGGGTTCAGCTAACTATGGCTACACCTTC. The rearrangement joins TRBV9 to TRBJ1-2, with D unresolved. This CDR3 region has 15 residues. Germline lookup yields CDR1 SGDLS and CDR2 YYNGEE. The V and J ends lost 1 base and 0 bases respectively, with 10 bases between them.

The chain is built from TRBV3-1 (or the pseudogene TRBV3-2) and TRBJ1-2; D may be TRBD1 (6 bases). V lost 1 base to trimming and J lost 4 bases, with 13 bases between them. The CDR3 runs to 15 residues. Germline-derived CDR1 and CDR2 are LGHDT and YNNKEL (reference sequence). The CDR3 DNA sequence: TGTGCCAGCAGCCAAGTCCCTGGGGGCGGCTATGGCTACACCTTC. Translation: CASSQVPGGGYGYTF.

The chain combines TRBV6-2 or TRBV6-3 with TRBJ2-3, with no clear D. Germline-derived CDR1 and CDR2 are MNHEY and SVGEGT. Trimming removed 0 bases from V and 11 bases from J, with 12 bases in between. The CDR3 sequence is 13 residues long. The CDR3 bases are TGTGCCAGCAGTTACTCCCCCCAGCCCAGGCAGTATTTT. It specifies CASSYSPQPRQYF.

The chain links TRBV11-2 to TRBJ1-4; D gene uncertain. CDR3 length: 13 residues. CDR1 is SGHAT, CDR2 FQNNGV, per germline. The V gene lost 5 bases and the J gene lost 5 bases, with 9 bases spanning the gap. The CDR3 region is CASSPSGNEKLFF. DNA for the CDR3: TGTGCCAGCAGCCCCTCGGGGAATGAAAAACTGTTTTTT.

The V and J genes are TRBV18 and TRBJ2-6, with TRBD1 matching 12 bases. Germline CDR1 is KGHSH and CDR2 is LQKENI. J was trimmed by 2 bases and V by 2 bases; bases with no gene match: 4. The CDR3 is made up of 18 amino acids. CDR3 sequence (DNA): TGTGCCAGCTCACCATCCGGGACAGGGGGCGCTGGGGCCAACGTCCTGACTTTC. As protein: CASSPSGTGGAGANVLTF.

The chain couples TRBV7-2 to TRBJ2-7; 7 nucleotides match TRBD2. Germline V gene lookup returns CDR1 SGHTA and CDR2 FQGNSA. The J segment lost 7 bases and the V segment lost 5 bases, leaving 14 bases of the junction unmatched. The CDR3 has 15 residues. CDR3 DNA sequence: TGTGCCAGCAGCAACGCTTTTGCGGGAGTGGGAGAGCAGTACTTC. It specifies CASSNAFAGVGEQYF.

The J gene is TRBJ2-1, the V gene TRBV6-5; maybe TRBD2 (5 bases). The V gene's germline CDR1 is MNHEY and CDR2 SVGAGI. The CDR3 runs 14 residues. The germline V and J ends were trimmed by 6 bases and 7 bases, with 16 bases remaining between them. In DNA, the CDR3 is TGTGCCAGCAGCAGCGGTACCGGGGAGAATGAGCAGTTCTTC. Its protein is CASSSGTGENEQFF.

CDR3 amino acids: CAWSVGSATYGYTF. CDR3 bases: TGTGCCTGGAGTGTAGGTTCCGCGACCTATGGCTACACCTTC. The gene calls are TRBV30 and TRBJ1-2, with D unresolved. There are 14 residues in the CDR3. The V end was cut by 0 bases, the J end by 4 bases, with 12 bases between. The germline gives CDR1 GTSNPN, CDR2 SVGIG (reference sequence). Variable domain in full (rest from reference TRBV30 and TRBJ1-2): SQTIHQWPATLVQPVGSPLSLECTVEGTSNPNLYWYRQAAGRGLQLLFYSVGIGQISSEVPQNLSASRPQDRQFILSSKKLLLSDSGFYLCAWSVGSATYGYTFGSGTRLTVV.

V and J are TRBV7-2 and TRBJ2-1; unclear D gene. The CDR3 has 16 residues. Germline assignment: CDR1 SGHTA and CDR2 FQGNSA. The V gene lost 0 bases and the J gene lost 7 bases, with 16 bases spanning the gap. CDR3 sequence: CASSLAGAGLGNEQFF. CDR3 sequence (DNA): TGTGCCAGCAGCTTAGCGGGCGCAGGCTTAGGGAATGAGCAGTTCTTC.

There are a few counts of this clone. This chain links TRBV4-2 with TRBJ1-1; no clear D. The V gene's germline CDR1 is LGHNA and CDR2 YNFKEQ. The V end lost 3 bases, the J end lost 7 bases, and 12 bases lay between the germline ends. The CDR3 is 13 amino acids. This CDR3 is CASSHPTAVEAFF. The CDR3 DNA reads as TGTGCCAGCAGCCATCCCACGGCAGTTGAAGCTTTCTTT.